These 30 T cell receptor beta chains came from one sample sequenced in a study of T cell repertoires in cytomegalovirus infection. MiXCR, run by TCRdb on the reads, gives a single entry per CDR3 protein. This table has about 140,000 distinct CDR3 sequences, roughly 6% appearing once. Material: PBMCs. The receptors shown here come from a human donor in good health (CMV status not recorded). Some clones in this sample may be carry-over from other donors' samples.

V usage is TRBV29-1 and J usage is TRBJ2-7; D is unclear. The CDR3 runs 12 residues. Germline V gives CDR1 SQVTM, CDR2 ANQGSEA. V was trimmed by 6 bases and J by 4 bases, leaving 13 bases between them. CDR3 sequence reads: CSVMGSRYEQYF. Written as DNA, the CDR3 is TGCAGCGTGATGGGTTCTAGATACGAGCAGTACTTC.

Only a few counts were recorded for this clonotype. The rearrangement uses TRBV2 and TRBJ1-1; D remains ambiguous. Germline loops: CDR1 SNHLY, CDR2 FYNNEI. This CDR3 is 13 amino acids long. The ends were cut back, 7 bases at V and 7 bases at J, with 16 bases in the middle. The CDR3 spells CASTMGGIDEAFF. The CDR3 DNA reads TGTGCCAGCACCATGGGAGGGATTGATGAAGCTTTCTTT. Drawing the rest from reference TRBV2 and TRBJ1-1, the complete variable domain is EPEVTQTPSHQVTQMGQEVILRCVPISNHLYFYWYRQILGQKVEFLVSFYNNEISEKSEIFDDQFSVERPDGSNFTLKIRSTKLEDSAMYFCASTMGGIDEAFFGQGTRLTVV.

There are many counts of this clonotype. The V gene is TRBV5-1, the J gene TRBJ2-2; D possibly corresponds to TRBD2 (5 bases). The CDR3 sequence is 14 residues long. V shed 5 bases and J shed 2 bases, with 10 bases lying between them. Germline values: CDR1 SGHRS, CDR2 YFSETQ. In nucleotides, the CDR3 is TGCGCCAGCAGGGAGGTATCAAACACCGGGGAGCTGTTTTTT. Protein sequence: CASREVSNTGELFF.

J is TRBJ2-3 and V is TRBV29-1, with a possible D match to TRBD1 (6 bases). Trimming shortened V by 5 bases and J by 5 bases, and 17 bases separated the two germline ends. The germline V gene has CDR1 SQVTM and CDR2 ANQGSEA. The CDR3 length is 14 residues. CDR3 coding DNA: TGCAGCGTTCACGACAGGAGACGGGGAGATACGCAGTATTTT. As protein: CSVHDRRRGDTQYF.

This clonotype has ten or more counts. The V and J genes are TRBV6-1 and TRBJ2-4; the D is unclear. Trimming stripped 10 bases from V and 1 base from J, with 14 bases between. The CDR3 covers 14 residues. From germline, CDR1 is MNHNS and CDR2 SASEGT. CDR3 coding DNA: TGTGCCACCCAATCGAACGAGGCCAAAAACATTCAGTACTTC. It yields the protein CATQSNEAKNIQYF.

This clonotype was seen at least ten times. The V gene is TRBV7-2, the J gene TRBJ1-2; tentative D call: TRBD1 (5 bases). Germline loops: CDR1 SGHTA, CDR2 FQGNSA. V lost 10 bases to trimming and J lost 4 bases, with 16 bases between them. CDR3 length equals 13 residues. This CDR3 reads CAITSRRGYGYTF. The CDR3 coding sequence is TGTGCCATCACGAGTCGGAGGGGCTATGGCTACACCTTC.

This clonotype was seen at least ten times. V usage is TRBV7-3 and J usage is TRBJ2-7; 9 bases align to TRBD2. The V segment lost 8 bases and the J segment 5 bases; nucleotides outside the gene matches: 7. The CDR3 extends over 13 amino acids. Germline CDR1 SGHTA, CDR2 FQGTGA. The CDR3 bases are TGTGCCAGCTCGCGGGGGGGCCGCGACGAGCAGTACTTC. Protein product: CASSRGGRDEQYF.

This clonotype was observed at least ten times. The chain employs TRBV28 and TRBJ1-2; D gene unclear. Trimming took 3 bases from V and 7 from J, leaving 12 bases between them. In germline, CDR1 is MDHEN, CDR2 SYDVKM. This CDR3 has 13 residues. CDR3 amino acids: CASSLVRNGGYTF. For the CDR3, the DNA is TGTGCCAGCAGTTTGGTCCGGAACGGTGGCTACACCTTC.

The rearrangement joins TRBV7-4 to TRBJ2-1, with D perhaps TRBD1 (6 bases). The length of the CDR3 is 13 residues. Trimming removed 5 bases from V and 11 bases from J, with 16 bases in between. Germline V gives CDR1 SGHVT, CDR2 SQSDAQ. The CDR3 loop is CASSLVRQEQQFF. The CDR3 nucleotides read TGTGCCAGCAGCCTGGTTAGACAGGAGCAGCAGTTCTTC.

This clonotype showed up many times. V is TRBV7-2 and J is TRBJ1-5; TRBD1 aligns across 7 bases. The CDR3 sequence is 15 residues long. Germline CDR1 SGHTA, CDR2 FQGNSA. The junction had 6 bases not matched to a gene; V was cut back by 5 bases and J by 2 bases. The CDR3 reads CASSPTGQGNQPQHF. The CDR3 nucleotides are TGTGCCAGCAGCCCAACTGGACAGGGCAATCAGCCCCAGCATTTT.

This clonotype was observed many times. CDR3 amino acids: CASSLGLAVETQYF. Written as DNA, the CDR3 is TGTGCCAGCAGCTTAGGACTAGCGGTGGAGACCCAGTACTTC. This chain links TRBV7-2 with TRBJ2-5; 9 nucleotides line up with TRBD2. After removal of 1 base from V and 5 bases from J, the junction contained 2 bases not matched to a gene. CDR3 size: 14 residues. The germline gives CDR1 SGHTA, CDR2 FQGNSA.

V gene TRBV5-1 combines with J gene TRBJ2-5, with D unresolved. Germline V gene sequence: CDR1 SGHRS, CDR2 YFSETQ. V shed 6 bases and J shed 1 base, with 10 bases lying between them. This CDR3 is built from 13 residues. CDR3 nucleotide sequence: TGCGCCAGCACGGCTCGCAGCCAAGAGACCCAGTACTTC. Residues: CASTARSQETQYF.

This clonotype was seen repeatedly, ten times or more. The V call is TRBV5-6, the J call TRBJ1-1; no clear D. Germline V gene data show CDR1 as SGHDT and CDR2 as YYEEEE. Trimming shortened V by 4 bases and J by 0 bases, and 10 bases separated the two germline ends. The CDR3 is 14 amino acids. In nucleotides, the CDR3 is TGTGCCAGCAGCCACGGACGGGTGAACACTGAAGCTTTCTTT. Translating it yields CASSHGRVNTEAFF.

This clonotype was seen ten or more times. The rearrangement joins TRBV19 to TRBJ1-1, with D unresolved. CDR1 is LNHDA, CDR2 SQIVND, per germline (reference sequence). Trimming took 1 base from V and 4 from J, leaving 7 bases between them. CDR3 length: 13 amino acids. The CDR3 here is CASSIGRSTEAFF. CDR3 in DNA: TGTGCCAGTAGTATAGGGCGAAGCACTGAAGCTTTCTTT. Combining the CDR3 with reference TRBV19 and TRBJ1-1 gives the whole variable domain DGGITQSPKYLFRKEGQNVTLSCEQNLNHDAMYWYRQDPGQGLRLIYYSQIVNDFQKGDIAEGYSVSREKKESFPLTVTSAQKNPTAFYLCASSIGRSTEAFFGQGTRLTVV.

This clonotype was seen many times. This chain links TRBV7-2 with TRBJ2-2; a weak D match, TRBD1 (5 bases). This CDR3 has 16 residues. Trimming stripped 2 bases from V and 5 bases from J, with 15 bases between. Germline lookup yields CDR1 SGHTA and CDR2 FQGNSA. The CDR3 spells CASSLIPPGSTGELFF. CDR3 nucleotide sequence: TGTGCCAGCAGCTTAATCCCCCCAGGGTCGACCGGGGAGCTGTTTTTT.

This clonotype was counted a few times. V and J are TRBV6-6 and TRBJ2-2; the match to TRBD2 covers 14 bases. V lost 0 bases, J lost 7 bases, and 10 bases stayed unmatched. The CDR3 has 19 amino acids. Germline CDR1 and CDR2: MNHNY and SVGAGI (reference sequence). CDR3 DNA: TGTGCCAGCAGTTACTCTGGACTAGCGGGGGGTTCCGTCGGCGGGGAGCTGTTTTTT. Residues: CASSYSGLAGGSVGGELFF.

The sample holds one count of this clonotype. The chain has TRBV6-5 and TRBJ2-7; D unclear. Trimming stripped 6 bases from V and 2 bases from J, with 14 bases between. Per germline, CDR1 MNHEY and CDR2 SVGAGI. CDR3 size: 14 residues. The CDR3 region has the DNA TGTGCCAGCAGGGACCTGACGGAGCCCTACGAGCAGTACTTC. Translated, it gives CASRDLTEPYEQYF.

This clonotype was found many times. The rearrangement links TRBV12-3 or TRBV12-4 to TRBJ2-1; D ambiguous. The CDR3 is 15 amino acids. V lost 2 bases and J 6 bases, leaving 14 bases between the germline ends. Here the CDR3 reads CASSLRIDRRNEQFF. CDR3 coding DNA: TGTGCCAGCAGTTTAAGAATAGATCGTCGCAATGAGCAGTTCTTC.

This clonotype was seen a handful of times. The chain links TRBV9 to TRBJ1-1; no reliable D call. The germline CDR1 and CDR2 sequences are SGDLS and YYNGEE. V was cut by 4 bases and J by 1 base, with 8 bases left in between. The CDR3 runs to 13 residues. Here the CDR3 DNA reads TGTGCCAGCAGCCCCTCTTGGAACACTGAAGCTTTCTTT. It specifies CASSPSWNTEAFF.

This clonotype was seen ten or more times. The chain joins TRBV7-9 to TRBJ2-3; 7 bases line up with TRBD1. This CDR3 has 14 residues. Germline V gives CDR1 SEHNR, CDR2 FQNEAQ (reference sequence). The ends lost 4 bases at V and 5 bases at J; junction bases unmatched: 6. CDR3 coding DNA: TGTGCCAGCAGCTCCGTCAACAGGGGAGATACGCAGTATTTT. Translation: CASSSVNRGDTQYF.

Ten or more counts support this clonotype. The chain carries TRBV7-2 and TRBJ2-1, with 15 bases fitting TRBD2. This CDR3 is 16 amino acids long. Germline-derived CDR1 and CDR2 are SGHTA and FQGNSA. J was trimmed by 10 bases and V by 5 bases; bases with no gene match: 9. The CDR3 is CASSPRTSGGAVEQFF. CDR3 DNA sequence: TGTGCCAGCAGCCCGCGGACTAGCGGGGGGGCCGTGGAGCAGTTCTTC.

The chain is built from TRBV19 and TRBJ2-2; 10 bases fit TRBD2. With 3 bases clipped from V and 1 base from J, the junction kept 2 bases outside the gene matches. CDR1 is LNHDA, CDR2 SQIVND, per germline (reference sequence). The CDR3 runs 16 residues. The CDR3 DNA reads TGTGCCAGTAGTATCCGACTAGCGGGGAACACCGGGGAGCTGTTTTTT. Translation: CASSIRLAGNTGELFF.

The V call is TRBV6-2 or TRBV6-3, the J call TRBJ1-4; the D is unclear. Trimming pared 4 bases from V and 8 bases from J, leaving 11 bases between. This CDR3 is built from 13 residues. The germline V gene has CDR1 MNHEY and CDR2 SVGEGT. CDR3: CASSSEVFEKLFF. The CDR3 DNA follows: TGTGCCAGCAGTTCGGAGGTTTTCGAAAAACTGTTTTTT.

This clonotype was detected many times. The chain uses TRBV7-2 and TRBJ2-1, with D uncertain. Trimming pared 1 base from V and 7 bases from J, leaving 8 bases between. This CDR3 region has 13 residues. CDR1 is SGHTA, CDR2 FQGNSA, per germline. Here the CDR3 reads CASSLVFVNEQFF. CDR3 bases: TGTGCCAGCAGCTTAGTTTTTGTGAATGAGCAGTTCTTC.

This clonotype has a count of ten or more. The chain has TRBV11-2 and TRBJ2-3; perhaps TRBD2 as D (5 bases). The V end lost 4 bases, the J end lost 2 bases, and 13 bases lay between the germline ends. Germline-derived CDR1 and CDR2 are SGHAT and FQNNGV. This CDR3 has 15 amino acids. The CDR3 nucleotides are TGTGCCAGCAGCTCGCTAGGACTCTCCACAGATACGCAGTATTTT. It specifies CASSSLGLSTDTQYF.

This clonotype was observed many times. The J gene is TRBJ2-3, the V gene TRBV24-1, with D possibly being TRBD1 (6 bases). There are 15 residues in the CDR3. The germline V and J ends were trimmed by 6 bases and 4 bases, with 16 bases remaining between them. Germline V lookup: CDR1 KGHDR, CDR2 SFDVKD. CDR3 DNA: TGTGCCACCAGTCGCGAGGGGGTCAGCGCAGATACGCAGTATTTT. As protein: CATSREGVSADTQYF.

This clonotype was counted only a few times. The V gene is TRBV15, the J gene TRBJ1-2; TRBD1 matches at 8 bases. The V segment lost 1 base and the J segment 7 bases; nucleotides outside the gene matches: 8. The CDR3 is made up of 15 amino acids. CDR1 and CDR2 from the germline V gene are LNHNV and YYDKDF (reference sequence). In DNA form, the CDR3 reads TGTGCCACCAGCAGAGGACTGGACAGGGAAGGTGGCTACACCTTC. Translated: CATSRGLDREGGYTF. Based on the CDR3 plus reference TRBV15 and TRBJ1-2, the full variable domain is DAMVIQNPRYQVTQFGKPVTLSCSQTLNHNVMYWYQQKSSQAPKLLFHYYDKDFNNEADTPDNFQSRRPNTSFCFLDIRSPGLGDTAMYLCATSRGLDREGGYTFGSGTRLTVV.

The table lists this clonotype with many counts. The gene calls are TRBV7-2 and TRBJ2-3; D tentatively reads TRBD1 or TRBD2 (6 bases each). V lost 2 bases to trimming and J lost 1 base, with 7 bases between them. Germline assignment: CDR1 SGHTA and CDR2 FQGNSA. The CDR3 spans 14 residues. The CDR3 nucleotides are TGTGCCAGCAGCTTAAGGGGGGGCACAGATACGCAGTATTTT. This translates into CASSLRGGTDTQYF.

This clonotype was picked up many times. J is TRBJ2-1 and V is TRBV7-2; TRBD2 aligns across 16 bases. Trimming at V came to 4 bases and at J to 5 bases, leaving 5 bases not matched to a gene. This CDR3 contains 17 residues. CDR1 and CDR2 (germline): SGHTA, FQGNSA. CDR3 DNA sequence: TGTGCCAGCAGCTCGGGACTAGCGGGGGGGCTGAACAATGAGCAGTTCTTC. Its translation: CASSSGLAGGLNNEQFF.

In its sample, this clonotype was seen many times. V gene TRBV20-1 combines with J gene TRBJ1-2; no clear D. The germline CDR1 and CDR2 sequences are DFQATT and SNEGSKA (reference sequence). The CDR3 is made up of 12 amino acids. Trimming took off 7 bases at V and 5 bases at J, with 14 bases between the two ends. For the CDR3, the DNA is TGCAGTGTGGGTGAAAAATTGTATGGCTACACCTTC. Protein: CSVGEKLYGYTF.